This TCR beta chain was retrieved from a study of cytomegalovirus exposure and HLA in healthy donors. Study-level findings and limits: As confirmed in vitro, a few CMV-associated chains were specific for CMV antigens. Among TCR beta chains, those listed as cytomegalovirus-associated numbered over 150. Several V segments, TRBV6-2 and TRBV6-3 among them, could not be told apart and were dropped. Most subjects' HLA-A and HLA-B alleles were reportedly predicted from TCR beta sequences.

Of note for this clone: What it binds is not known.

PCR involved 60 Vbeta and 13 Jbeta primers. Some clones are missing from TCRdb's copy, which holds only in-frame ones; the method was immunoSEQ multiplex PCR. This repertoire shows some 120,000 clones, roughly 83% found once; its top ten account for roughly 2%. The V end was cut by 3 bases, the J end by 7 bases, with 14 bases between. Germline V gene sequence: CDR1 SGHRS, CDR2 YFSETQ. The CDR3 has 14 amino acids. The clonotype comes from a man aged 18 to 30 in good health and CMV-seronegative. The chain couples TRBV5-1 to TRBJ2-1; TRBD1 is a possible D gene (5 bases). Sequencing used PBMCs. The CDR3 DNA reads TGCGCCAGCAGCTACAACTACCGACAGAATGAGCAGTTCTTC. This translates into CASSYNYRQNEQFF.